This T cell receptor (beta chain) was profiled in a study of T cells in localized non-small cell lung cancer. Study findings and constraints: Greater T cell density in blood accompanied longer overall survival. In adjacent lung appeared a median about 58 of the top 100 tumor clones. Analysis by sequencing included only one tumor region, so heterogeneity remains possible. It was uninvolved adjacent lung that showed the highest T cell clonality, exceeding tumor.

Some clones are missing from TCRdb's copy, which holds only in-frame ones; the method was immunoSEQ multiplex PCR. The table records around 70,000 clones, about 81% of them present only once. This clone appeared a single time. The antigen is unknown. The CDR3 runs to 14 residues. V dropped 0 bases and J dropped 4 bases, with 8 bases sitting between them. Germline loops: CDR1 MNHEY, CDR2 SVGAGI. This sequence joins TRBV6-5 and TRBJ2-3; possible D gene TRBD2, 6 bases. The TCR was taken from a female donor over 55 with stage I lung adenocarcinoma. The source material was peripheral blood, sampled before any cancer treatment. The CDR3 region has the DNA TGTGCCAGCAGTTACTCGGGAGGCGCAGATACGCAGTATTTT. Amino acid sequence: CASSYSGGADTQYF.